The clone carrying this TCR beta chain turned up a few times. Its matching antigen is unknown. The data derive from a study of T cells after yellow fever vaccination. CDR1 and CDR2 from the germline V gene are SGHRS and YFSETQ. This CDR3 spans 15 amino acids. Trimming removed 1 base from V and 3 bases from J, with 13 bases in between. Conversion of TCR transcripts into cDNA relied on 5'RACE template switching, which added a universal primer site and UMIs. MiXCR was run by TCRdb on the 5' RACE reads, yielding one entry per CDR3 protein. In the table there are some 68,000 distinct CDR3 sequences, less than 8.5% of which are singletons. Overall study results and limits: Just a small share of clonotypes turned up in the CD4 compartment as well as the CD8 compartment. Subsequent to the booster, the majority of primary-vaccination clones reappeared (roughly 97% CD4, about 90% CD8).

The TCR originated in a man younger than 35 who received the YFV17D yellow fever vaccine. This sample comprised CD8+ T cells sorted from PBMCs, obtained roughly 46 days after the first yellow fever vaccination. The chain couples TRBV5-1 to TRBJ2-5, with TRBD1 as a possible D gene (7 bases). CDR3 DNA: TGCGCCAGCAGCTTGATACAGGGGAGGAAAGAGACCCAGTACTTC. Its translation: CASSLIQGRKETQYF. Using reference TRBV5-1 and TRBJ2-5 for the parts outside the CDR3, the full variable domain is KAGVTQTPRYLIKTRGQQVTLSCSPISGHRSVSWYQQTPGQGLQFLFEYFSETQRNKGNFPGRFSGRQFSNSRSEMNVSTLELGDSALYLCASSLIQGRKETQYFGPGTRLLVL.